This passage covers 8 T cell receptor beta chains from one sample sequenced in a study of T cells after yellow fever vaccination. MiXCR, applied by TCRdb to the 5' RACE reads, yields one record per CDR3 protein. Of 200,000 to 250,000 distinct CDR3 sequences in the sample, approximately 3.2% were seen once. Sequenced material: CD4+ T cells sorted from PBMCs, taken 10 days after the yellow fever booster vaccination. These receptors all stem from a man aged 18 to 35 who received the YFV17D yellow fever vaccine.

In this sample, this clonotype turned up many times. This chain joins TRBV12-3 or TRBV12-4 and TRBJ2-5; TRBD1 matches at 7 bases. V dropped 4 bases and J dropped 5; count of bases not matched to a gene: 4. The CDR3 is 13 residues long. The CDR3 sequence: CASSSSRGETQYF. In DNA, the CDR3 is TGTGCCAGCAGTTCCAGCAGGGGGGAGACCCAGTACTTC.

This clonotype appeared many times. The gene calls are TRBV7-8 and TRBJ1-2, with D unresolved. V was cut by 1 base and J by 8 bases, with 11 bases left in between. This CDR3 has 13 residues. Germline CDR1 is SGHVS and CDR2 is FQNEAQ. The CDR3: CASSLGGHPGYTF. DNA of the CDR3: TGTGCCAGCAGCTTAGGCGGGCACCCGGGCTACACCTTC.

This clonotype was seen at least ten times. The rearrangement links TRBV5-5 to TRBJ2-7; unclear D gene. The CDR3 loop spans 13 amino acids. Germline V gene lookup returns CDR1 SGHKS and CDR2 YYEKEE (reference sequence). V lost 0 bases to trimming and J lost 4 bases, with 8 bases between them. The CDR3 bases are TGTGCCAGCAGCTTGGCGGGTAATTACGAGCAGTACTTC. It is translated as CASSLAGNYEQYF.

This clonotype showed up many times. The gene calls are TRBV6-5 and TRBJ1-2; a weak D match, TRBD1 (6 bases). CDR3 size: 15 residues. Germline loops: CDR1 MNHEY, CDR2 SVGAGI. V lost 5 bases and J 2 bases, leaving 15 bases between the germline ends. The CDR3 is CASSPRRTVNYGYTF. The CDR3 nucleotides read TGTGCCAGCAGTCCGAGGCGGACAGTCAACTATGGCTACACCTTC.

This clonotype was counted at least ten times. V gene TRBV20-1 combines with J gene TRBJ2-5; 9 bases are shared with TRBD2. The germline gives CDR1 DFQATT, CDR2 SNEGSKA (reference sequence). The CDR3 contains 15 residues. The trim removed 3 bases at V and 4 bases at J, leaving 9 bases unmatched. The CDR3: CSASDFSRGGETQYF. As DNA, the CDR3 is TGCAGTGCTAGCGATTTTTCGCGGGGGGGAGAGACCCAGTACTTC.

This clonotype was picked up many times. The chain combines TRBV7-2 with TRBJ1-1, with D possibly being TRBD1 (6 bases). Germline CDR1 SGHTA, CDR2 FQGNSA. The CDR3 extends over 14 amino acids. The germline V and J ends were trimmed by 3 bases and 6 bases, with 14 bases remaining between them. The CDR3 bases are TGTGCCAGCAGCTTGAGACAGGCCCAGGCTGAAGCTTTCTTT. It is translated as CASSLRQAQAEAFF. The variable domain in full, completed from reference TRBV7-2 and TRBJ1-1, reads GAGVSQSPSNKVTEKGKDVELRCDPISGHTALYWYRQSLGQGLEFLIYFQGNSAPDKSGLPSDRFSAERTGGSVSTLTIQRTQQEDSAVYLCASSLRQAQAEAFFGQGTRLTVV.

This clonotype has more than one count but fewer than ten. V gene TRBV5-1 combines with J gene TRBJ2-7, with a weak D call TRBD1 (5 bases). V dropped 0 bases and J dropped 5 bases, with 9 bases sitting between them. Germline V gene data show CDR1 as SGHRS and CDR2 as YFSETQ. The CDR3 sequence is 13 residues long. The CDR3 sequence: CASSLDIGDEQYF. DNA for the CDR3: TGCGCCAGCAGCTTGGATATAGGGGACGAGCAGTACTTC.

The table lists this clonotype with many counts. This chain uses TRBV20-1 with TRBJ2-5, with D tentatively TRBD1 or TRBD2 (5 bases each). Germline V gives CDR1 DFQATT, CDR2 SNEGSKA (reference sequence). The V end was cut by 1 base, the J end by 1 base, with 10 bases between. The CDR3 loop spans 14 amino acids. The CDR3 nucleotides read TGCAGTGCTAGAGCGGGGACCGGCCAAGAGACCCAGTACTTC. Its protein is CSARAGTGQETQYF.